The sequence of this T cell receptor (beta chain) was determined in a study of CD8 T cells in ankylosing spondylitis. Only a few counts were recorded for this clonotype. Its antigen remains unknown. The CDR3 is made up of 14 amino acids. Germline V gives CDR1 MNHEY, CDR2 SMNVEV (reference sequence). V was pared by 6 bases and J by 5 bases, with 11 bases between. General study findings and limits: For ankylosing spondylitis blood, a TCR beta motif of several highly homologous variants appeared characteristic. In reactive arthritis synovial fluid and blood, some motif variants had been reported before. Clones linked to disease were reported to show significant enrichment in matched ankylosing spondylitis synovial fluid.

Making use of molecular barcodes, quantitative 5'-RACE generated TCR beta libraries. Using its own MiXCR run on the 5' RACE reads, TCRdb lists one record per CDR3 protein. In the table there are some 250,000 distinct CDR3 sequences, about 24% of which are singletons. The sample comprised blood, either unsorted or a sorted T cell fraction (not recorded which). The clonotype was recovered from a male donor with ankylosing spondylitis or in good health (not recorded which). This chain connects TRBV27 to TRBJ1-6; maybe TRBD1 (6 bases). The DNA of the CDR3 is TGTGCCAGCAGGGTACAGGGAAATAATTCACCCCTCCACTTT. It encodes CASRVQGNNSPLHF.